This entry concerns a single TCR beta chain. Its antigen is not identified. Germline V gene data show CDR1 as SGHRS and CDR2 as YFSETQ. The CDR3 has 18 amino acids. The V and J ends lost 7 bases and 2 bases, in that order; junction bases with no gene match: 18. The PCR contained 60 Vbeta and 13 Jbeta primers. As processed by the authors: In a later analysis, some 80 million unique TCR beta chains included roughly 11 million shared by two or more donors. Some clones are missing from TCRdb's copy, which holds only in-frame ones; the method was immunoSEQ multiplex PCR. V, J and clone size are those of that table, while D and trimming were read from the DNA. The data contain about 100,000 clones, under 90% of them seen just once; the ten biggest clones take up approximately 4%. This entry belongs to a study of cytomegalovirus exposure and HLA in healthy donors. Broader study findings: Analyzed later, association rates of TCRs varied across HLA loci, with DRB1 most and HLA-C fewest. Accurate HLA-A and HLA-B prediction from TCR beta sequences was reported for most subjects.

Everyone who donated was a healthy bone marrow donor. This TCR derives from a woman between 70 and 85 years old in good health and CMV-seropositive. This chain uses TRBV5-1 with TRBJ2-1, with 7 bases that match TRBD1. Material for sequencing was PBMCs. The CDR3 coding sequence is TGCGCCAGCTCCCCTAGGGGGCCGCGGTTAAGCCCCTACAATGAGCAGTTCTTC. Its translation is CASSPRGPRLSPYNEQFF.